The sequence of this TCR beta chain was determined in a study of T cells after yellow fever vaccination. Across the study: Where fractions had low cell numbers, libraries were prepared from them with the SMART-Seq v4 Ultra Low Input RNA kit.

The CDR3 spans 14 residues. V lost 3 bases, J lost 7 bases, and 10 bases lay in between. CDR1 is LGHDT and CDR2 is YNNKEL in the germline V gene (reference sequence). Study-level results: Weaker, the secondary response had a peak occurring faster, on day 5 versus 15. Most primary-vaccination clones recurred post-booster (roughly 96% CD4, about 87% CD8). Just a small share of clonotypes turned up in the CD4 compartment as well as the CD8 compartment.

This clonotype showed up just a few times. Its target is not known. TCRdb re-analysed the 5' RACE reads in MiXCR, keeping a single row per CDR3 protein. The data contain about 300,000 distinct CDR3 sequences, roughly 9% of them seen just once; the ten biggest clones take up around 3.5%. The sample here was CD4+ T cells sorted from PBMCs, taken 5 days after the yellow fever booster vaccination. V usage is TRBV3-1 and J usage is TRBJ1-6, with D unclear. The sequence was collected from a man younger than 35 who received the YFV17D yellow fever vaccine. The CDR3 region has the DNA TGTGCCAGCAGCCAGGCACAAGGAAATTCACCCCTCCACTTT. Its translation is CASSQAQGNSPLHF.